Presented here are 6 T cell receptor beta chains from one specimen sequenced in a study of cytomegalovirus exposure and HLA in healthy donors. Using immunoSEQ multiplex PCR, the repertoire was profiled, and TCRdb retains in-frame clones only, with some absent. The profile shows more than 250,000 clones, about 90% of them singletons. Sequences were obtained from PBMCs. The receptor set was obtained from a woman aged 25 to 39 in good health and CMV-seronegative.

The rearrangement uses TRBV7-2 and TRBJ2-3; D is perhaps TRBD1 (5 bases). Germline CDR1 reads SGHTA; CDR2 reads FQGNSA. The CDR3 covers 14 residues. The V gene lost 2 bases and the J gene lost 5 bases, with 11 bases spanning the gap. This chain's CDR3 is CASSLRGAIDTQYF. The CDR3 nucleotides are TGTGCCAGCAGCTTACGTGGGGCTATAGATACGCAGTATTTT. The variable domain in full, with the rest retrieved from reference TRBV7-2 and TRBJ2-3, is GAGVSQSPSNKVTEKGKDVELRCDPISGHTALYWYRQSLGQGLEFLIYFQGNSAPDKSGLPSDRFSAERTGGSVSTLTIQRTQQEDSAVYLCASSLRGAIDTQYFGPGTRLTVL.

This chain links TRBV28 with TRBJ2-5; 8 nucleotides line up with TRBD1. Germline V gene data show CDR1 as MDHEN and CDR2 as SYDVKM. Trimming cost V 3 bases and J 4 bases; bases outside gene matches: 16. The CDR3 sequence is 18 residues long. In DNA, the CDR3 is TGTGCCAGCAGTTTTGGACAGGGAGGAACCAGGAGGTTAGAGACCCAGTACTTC. Its translation: CASSFGQGGTRRLETQYF. Using reference TRBV28 and TRBJ2-5 for the parts outside the CDR3, the full variable domain is DVKVTQSSRYLVKRTGEKVFLECVQDMDHENMFWYRQDPGLGLRLIYFSYDVKMKEKGDIPEGYSVSREKKERFSLILESASTNQTSMYLCASSFGQGGTRRLETQYFGPGTRLLVL.

The chain recombines TRBV7-2 with TRBJ1-4, with 10 bases fitting TRBD1. V trimming: 4 bases; J trimming: 8 bases; junction bases outside the gene matches: 10. The length of the CDR3 is 16 residues. From germline, CDR1 is SGHTA and CDR2 FQGNSA. The CDR3 nucleotides read TGTGCCAGCAGCTCGACGCGGGGACAGGGGTCCGAAAAACTGTTTTTT. This codes for CASSSTRGQGSEKLFF.

The V and J genes are TRBV27 and TRBJ2-7; 8 nucleotides match TRBD2. There are 13 residues in the CDR3. Germline CDR1 reads MNHEY; CDR2 reads SMNVEV (reference sequence). Trimming took 3 bases from V and 5 from J; bases not matched to a gene: 3. In DNA form, the CDR3 reads TGTGCCAGCAGTTTTCGGGGGGGCGACGAGCAGTACTTC. Protein product: CASSFRGGDEQYF.

This sequence joins TRBV27 and TRBJ2-5; 9 bases map to TRBD1. The CDR3 totals 14 residues. Per germline, CDR1 MNHEY and CDR2 SMNVEV (reference sequence). Losses at the gene ends were 4 bases for V and 2 bases for J; bases not matched to a gene: 2. The CDR3 DNA reads TGTGCCAGCAGTTCGACAGGGGGTCAAGAGACCCAGTACTTC. Protein product: CASSSTGGQETQYF.

A single count supports this clone. The V and J genes are TRBV18 and TRBJ2-3; no clear D. The germline V and J ends were trimmed by 3 bases and 4 bases, with 11 bases remaining between them. Germline V CDR1 and CDR2: KGHSH, LQKENI. The CDR3 consists of 14 residues. This chain's CDR3 is CASSPGLGADTQYF. The CDR3 bases are TGTGCCAGCTCACCGGGTCTGGGCGCAGATACGCAGTATTTT.